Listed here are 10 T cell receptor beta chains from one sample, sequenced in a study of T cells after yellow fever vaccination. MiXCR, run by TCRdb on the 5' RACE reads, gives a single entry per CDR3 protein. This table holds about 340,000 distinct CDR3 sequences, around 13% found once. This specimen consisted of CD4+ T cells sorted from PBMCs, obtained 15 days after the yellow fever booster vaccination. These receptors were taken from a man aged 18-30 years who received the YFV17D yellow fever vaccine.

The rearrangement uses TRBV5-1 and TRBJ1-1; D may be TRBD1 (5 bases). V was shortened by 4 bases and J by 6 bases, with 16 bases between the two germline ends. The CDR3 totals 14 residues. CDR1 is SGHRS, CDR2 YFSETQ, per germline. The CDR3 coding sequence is TGCGCCAGCAGCCCCGACCCGAGGGGCGCTGAAGCTTTCTTT. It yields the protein CASSPDPRGAEAFF.

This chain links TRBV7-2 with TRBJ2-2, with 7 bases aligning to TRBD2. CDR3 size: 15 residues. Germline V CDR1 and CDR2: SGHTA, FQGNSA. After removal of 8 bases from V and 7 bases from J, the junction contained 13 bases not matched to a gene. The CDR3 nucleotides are TGTGCCAGCGGAAAGGGACTATATAGCCACGGGGAGCTGTTTTTT. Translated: CASGKGLYSHGELFF.

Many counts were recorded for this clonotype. In nucleotides, the CDR3 is TGTGCCAGCAGCTCATGGGGACTAGCGGGGGTTAACACCGGGGAGCTGTTTTTT. Its protein product is CASSSWGLAGVNTGELFF. The chain carries TRBV11-2 and TRBJ2-2; 14 positions match TRBD2. Unmatched junction bases numbered 6, after V lost 4 bases and J lost 2 bases. Germline CDR1 and CDR2: SGHAT and FQNNGV. This CDR3 contains 18 residues.

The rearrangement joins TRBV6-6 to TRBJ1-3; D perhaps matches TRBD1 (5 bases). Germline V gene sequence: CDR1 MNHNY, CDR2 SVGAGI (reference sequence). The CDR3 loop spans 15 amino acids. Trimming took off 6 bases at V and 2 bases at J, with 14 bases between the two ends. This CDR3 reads CASRTGGGTGNTIYF. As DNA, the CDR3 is TGTGCCAGCAGGACCGGGGGTGGCACTGGAAACACCATATATTTT.

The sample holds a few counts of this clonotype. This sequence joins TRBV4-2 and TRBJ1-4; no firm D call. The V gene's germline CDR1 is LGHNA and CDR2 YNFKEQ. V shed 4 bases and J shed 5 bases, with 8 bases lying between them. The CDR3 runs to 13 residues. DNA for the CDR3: TGTGCCAGCAGCCCGTTCAGGAATGAAAAACTGTTTTTT. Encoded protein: CASSPFRNEKLFF.

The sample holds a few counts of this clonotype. The CDR3 loop is CASSEIAYYEQYF. For the CDR3, the DNA is TGCGCCAGCAGTGAGATAGCTTACTACGAGCAGTACTTC. The chain links TRBV10-2 to TRBJ2-7, with no clear D. Germline CDR1 WSHSY, CDR2 SAAADI. Trimming left V 2 bases short and J 3 bases short, with 8 bases between. The CDR3 runs to 13 residues.

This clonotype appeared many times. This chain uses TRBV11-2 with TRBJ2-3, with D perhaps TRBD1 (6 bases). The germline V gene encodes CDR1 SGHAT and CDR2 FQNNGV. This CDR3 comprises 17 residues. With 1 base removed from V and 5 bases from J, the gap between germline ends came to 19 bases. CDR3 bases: TGTGCCAGCAGCTTAGGGACAGCCCCACAAGAGGGAGATACGCAGTATTTT. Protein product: CASSLGTAPQEGDTQYF.

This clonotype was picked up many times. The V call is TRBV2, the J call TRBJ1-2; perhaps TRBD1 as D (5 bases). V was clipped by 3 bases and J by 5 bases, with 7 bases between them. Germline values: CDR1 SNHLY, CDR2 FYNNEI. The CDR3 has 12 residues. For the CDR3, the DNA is TGTGCCAGCAGTGAGGGGGGATATGGCTACACCTTC. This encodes CASSEGGYGYTF.

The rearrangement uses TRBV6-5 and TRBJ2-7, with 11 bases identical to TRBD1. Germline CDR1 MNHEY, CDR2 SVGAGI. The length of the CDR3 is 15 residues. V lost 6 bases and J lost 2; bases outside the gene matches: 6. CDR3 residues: CASSTGTGGTYEQYF. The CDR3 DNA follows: TGTGCCAGCAGCACCGGGACAGGGGGGACCTACGAGCAGTACTTC.

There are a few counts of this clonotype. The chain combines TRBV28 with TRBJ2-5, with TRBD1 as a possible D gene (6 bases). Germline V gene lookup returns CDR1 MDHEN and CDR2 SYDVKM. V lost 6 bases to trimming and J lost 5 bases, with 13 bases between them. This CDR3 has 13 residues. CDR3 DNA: TGTGCCAGCAGGACAGGACAGTGGGAGACCCAGTACTTC. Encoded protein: CASRTGQWETQYF.